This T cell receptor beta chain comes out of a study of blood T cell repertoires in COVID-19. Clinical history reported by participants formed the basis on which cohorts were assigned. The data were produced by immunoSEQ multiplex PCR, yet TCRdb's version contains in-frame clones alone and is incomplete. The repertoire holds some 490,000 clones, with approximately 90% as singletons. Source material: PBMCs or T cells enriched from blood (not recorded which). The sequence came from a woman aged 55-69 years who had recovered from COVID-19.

In nucleotides, the CDR3 is TGTGCCACCCGACAGGGTGCAACTAATGAAAAACTGTTTTTT. This sequence encodes CATRQGATNEKLFF. The chain recombines TRBV19 with TRBJ1-4; 7 nucleotides match TRBD1. J lost 0 bases, V lost 10 bases, and 5 bases had no gene match. The CDR3 contains 14 residues. The germline gives CDR1 LNHDA, CDR2 SQIVND (reference sequence).